These T cell receptor beta chains were read from a single sample in a study of T cell repertoires in cytomegalovirus infection. Their target antigens are unknown. TCRdb reanalysed the reads using MiXCR and keeps one entry per CDR3 protein. The sample consists of 80,000 to 95,000 distinct CDR3 sequences, about 29% of them appearing once. Sequenced material: CD8+ T cells from cultured PBMCs, taken from culture after CMV antigen stimulation. These receptors came from a human donor in good health (CMV status not recorded). Some clones in this sample may be carry-over from other donors' samples. Both conserved end residues are part of each CDR3. The order of the fields is J gene, clone size, V gene, D gene, CDR3 protein, CDR3 DNA. A D gene is named only where the DNA matches it firmly. Clone size, where shown, is once, few, many, or a class for clones that have expanded.

J gene: TRBJ1-6; clone size: -; V gene: TRBV27; D gene: TRBD1; CDR3 protein: CASSFGPSPGGRSPLHF; CDR3 DNA: TGTGCCAGCAGTTTTGGACCTTCTCCAGGGGGTCGCTCACCCCTCCACTTT
J gene: TRBJ2-3; clone size: -; V gene: TRBV7-6; D gene: -; CDR3 protein: CASNLGATDTQYF; CDR3 DNA: TGTGCCAGCAACTTAGGGGCCACAGATACGCAGTATTTT
J gene: TRBJ1-4; clone size: -; V gene: TRBV7-6; D gene: TRBD1; CDR3 protein: CASSPDEGAGEKLFF; CDR3 DNA: TGTGCCAGCAGCCCAGACGAGGGGGCAGGAGAAAAACTGTTTTTT
J gene: TRBJ1-6; clone size: -; V gene: TRBV28; D gene: -; CDR3 protein: CASSFPRSGDNSPLHF; CDR3 DNA: TGTGCCAGCAGTTTCCCACGCTCAGGGGATAATTCACCCCTCCACTTT
J gene: TRBJ1-1; clone size: few; V gene: TRBV19; D gene: TRBD1; CDR3 protein: CASRPTGSDTEAFF; CDR3 DNA: TGTGCCAGTAGACCGACAGGGAGCGACACTGAAGCTTTCTTT
J gene: TRBJ2-1; clone size: few; V gene: TRBV18; D gene: TRBD1; CDR3 protein: CASSPWDSSYNEQFF; CDR3 DNA: TGTGCCAGCTCACCATGGGACAGCTCCTACAATGAGCAGTTCTTC
J gene: TRBJ2-3; clone size: few; V gene: TRBV7-2; D gene: -; CDR3 protein: CASASSSPSTDTQYF; CDR3 DNA: TGTGCCAGCGCCTCGTCCTCGCCTAGCACAGATACGCAGTATTTT
J gene: TRBJ1-1; clone size: many; V gene: TRBV6-5; D gene: -; CDR3 protein: CASSYAWNTEAFF; CDR3 DNA: TGTGCCAGCAGTTACGCGTGGAACACTGAAGCTTTCTTT
J gene: TRBJ1-2; clone size: many; V gene: TRBV6-2/TRBV6-3; D gene: -; CDR3 protein: CASSDRANYGYTF; CDR3 DNA: TGTGCCAGCAGTGACAGAGCTAACTATGGCTACACCTTC
J gene: TRBJ1-6; clone size: -; V gene: TRBV19; D gene: -; CDR3 protein: CASSIYAGTYNSPLHF; CDR3 DNA: TGTGCCAGTAGTATATACGCGGGAACTTATAATTCACCCCTCCACTTT
J gene: TRBJ2-3; clone size: -; V gene: TRBV4-1; D gene: TRBD2; CDR3 protein: CASKIKKMGVAGANTDTQYF; CDR3 DNA: TGCGCCAGCAAAATCAAGAAGATGGGGGTAGCGGGGGCCAACACAGATACGCAGTATTTT
J gene: TRBJ2-7; clone size: -; V gene: TRBV14; D gene: -; CDR3 protein: CASSRGGTVLGEQYF; CDR3 DNA: TGTGCCAGCAGCCGAGGGGGGACAGTTCTGGGGGAGCAGTACTTC
J gene: TRBJ2-2; clone size: -; V gene: TRBV27; D gene: -; CDR3 protein: CASSIDSVGELFF; CDR3 DNA: TGTGCCAGCAGTATCGACAGCGTCGGGGAGCTGTTTTTT
J gene: TRBJ1-1; clone size: -; V gene: TRBV11-2; D gene: -; CDR3 protein: CASSLVSMGTEAFF; CDR3 DNA: TGTGCCAGCAGCTTAGTCAGTATGGGCACTGAAGCTTTCTTT
J gene: TRBJ1-1; clone size: many; V gene: TRBV20-1; D gene: -; CDR3 protein: CSAGRQDGNTEAFF; CDR3 DNA: TGCAGTGCCGGTAGACAAGACGGAAACACTGAAGCTTTCTTT
J gene: TRBJ2-5; clone size: few; V gene: TRBV15; D gene: -; CDR3 protein: CATSDNTGGSLGETQYF; CDR3 DNA: TGTGCCACCAGTGATAATACAGGTGGGAGTCTGGGAGAGACCCAGTACTTC
J gene: TRBJ2-2; clone size: many; V gene: TRBV24-1; D gene: -; CDR3 protein: CATNTPGMLRELFF; CDR3 DNA: TGTGCCACCAACACGCCAGGGATGCTAAGGGAGCTGTTTTTT
J gene: TRBJ1-5; clone size: few; V gene: TRBV4-1; D gene: -; CDR3 protein: CASSQEGGQPQHF; CDR3 DNA: TGCGCCAGCAGCCAAGAGGGGGGGCAGCCCCAGCATTTT
J gene: TRBJ2-7; clone size: few; V gene: TRBV6-8; D gene: TRBD2; CDR3 protein: CASSSGRLYEQYF; CDR3 DNA: TGTGCCAGCAGTTCCGGGAGGCTCTACGAGCAGTACTTC
J gene: TRBJ1-3; clone size: -; V gene: TRBV7-2; D gene: TRBD1; CDR3 protein: CASSLRPGQPFSGNTIYF; CDR3 DNA: TGTGCCAGCAGCTTGCGCCCGGGACAGCCCTTCTCTGGAAACACCATATATTTT